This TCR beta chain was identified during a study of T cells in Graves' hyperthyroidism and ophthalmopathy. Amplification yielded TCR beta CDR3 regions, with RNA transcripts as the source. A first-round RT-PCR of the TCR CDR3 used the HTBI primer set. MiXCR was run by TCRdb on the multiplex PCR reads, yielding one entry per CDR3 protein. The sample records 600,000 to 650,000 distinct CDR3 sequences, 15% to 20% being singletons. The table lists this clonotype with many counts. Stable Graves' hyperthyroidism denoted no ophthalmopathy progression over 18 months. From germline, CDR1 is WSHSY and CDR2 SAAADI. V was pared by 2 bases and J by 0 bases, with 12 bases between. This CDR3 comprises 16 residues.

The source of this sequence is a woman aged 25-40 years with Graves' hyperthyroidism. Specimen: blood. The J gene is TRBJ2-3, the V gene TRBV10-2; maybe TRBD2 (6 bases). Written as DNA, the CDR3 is TGCGCCAGCAGTGAGGCGAGAGGGACTAGCACAGATACGCAGTATTTT. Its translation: CASSEARGTSTDTQYF.